The T cell receptor beta chain described here comes from a study of metastatic and nonmetastatic thyroid tumors. Whole-study context: Repertoires were compared across blood and tumor or nodule tissue from malignant and benign thyroid patients.

The entire patient cohort was treatment-naive prior to thyroid surgery. V was pared by 2 bases and J by 0 bases, with 7 bases between. This CDR3 has 15 residues. CDR1 and CDR2 from the germline V gene are MNHEY and SVGAGI. By sample fraction, this clone is medium-sized (0.01 to 0.1%). What it binds is unknown. Other DNA variants within this sample encode the same CDR3. Broader study findings: Reportedly, malignant thyroid tumors had significantly higher TCR beta diversity than benign nodules, in blood and tumor.

In the authors' methods: Across clinicopathological groups, CDR3 differences served as the basis for building a distant-metastasis classifier for papillary thyroid cancer. Using MiXCR, TCRdb re-called clones from the PCR reads. The V and J calls here are based on TCRdb, not the publication. Found here are 6,000 to 8,500 clones, over 2.5% of them singletons; the top ten hold over 15%. The chain joins TRBV6-5 to TRBJ2-2; no reliable D call. This receptor was obtained from a female donor with papillary thyroid cancer or a benign thyroid nodule (not recorded which). Some clones in this sample may be carry-over from other donors' samples. Material for sequencing was tumor tissue. In DNA form, the CDR3 reads TGTGCCAGCAGTTACGGGCAGCCGAACACCGGGGAGCTGTTTTTT. This encodes CASSYGQPNTGELFF.